These 11 T cell receptor beta chains were sequenced from one sample in a study of low-dose radiotherapy and immunotherapy resistance in tumors. Amplification of TCRs used a constant-region primer and V-primer adapter for around 20 PCR cycles. MiXCR was run by TCRdb on the reads, yielding one entry per CDR3 protein. The sample includes about 50,000 distinct CDR3 sequences, about an eighth seen only once; the top ten take about 6%. The time point: before trial treatment. The sequenced sample was PBMCs, obtained before treatment. These TCRs come from a female donor with ovarian cancer.

As for this clonotype: It differs at one base from a far larger clone, so likely a read error. The V gene is TRBV29-1, the J gene TRBJ2-7, with a tentative D call TRBD2 (7 bases). The V end lost 7 bases, the J end lost 7 bases, and 17 bases lay between the germline ends. The CDR3 is 12 residues long. CDR1 and CDR2 (germline): SQVTM, ANQGSEA. The CDR3 coding sequence is TGCAGCGGTTCTGAGGGAGGGGGTGAGCAGTACTTC. Amino acid sequence: CSGSEGGGEQYF.

This clonotype is termed medium-sized (0.01 to 0.1%). The rearrangement links TRBV5-6 to TRBJ1-2; 8 nucleotides align to TRBD1. V was clipped by 4 bases and J by 5 bases; unmatched bases: 13. Germline loops: CDR1 SGHDT, CDR2 YYEEEE. The CDR3 loop spans 16 amino acids. This chain's CDR3 is CASSPGAGQAIYGYTF. CDR3 in DNA: TGTGCCAGCAGCCCCGGCGCGGGACAGGCAATTTATGGCTACACCTTC.

Ten or more counts support this clonotype. The chain links TRBV5-1 to TRBJ2-1; D might be TRBD1 (5 bases). The CDR3 sequence is 15 residues long. Looked up from germline, CDR1 is SGHRS and CDR2 is YFSETQ. V was clipped by 3 bases and J by 0 bases, with 10 bases between them. Here the CDR3 DNA reads TGCGCCAGCAGCTCCGACAGTAGCTCCTACAATGAGCAGTTCTTC. This translates into CASSSDSSSYNEQFF.

This clonotype occurred many times. The chain has TRBV7-9 and TRBJ2-2, with D tentatively TRBD1 (5 bases). The germline gives CDR1 SEHNR, CDR2 FQNEAQ (reference sequence). With 2 bases removed from V and 5 bases from J, the gap between germline ends came to 18 bases. This CDR3 has 17 residues. CDR3 nucleotide sequence: TGTGCCAGCAGCTTACTTAGGGCAAGCAGGGATACCGGGGAGCTGTTTTTT. Amino acids: CASSLLRASRDTGELFF.

At least ten counts were recorded for this clonotype. This chain uses TRBV6-5 with TRBJ1-5, with 9 bases that match TRBD1. The CDR3 extends over 14 amino acids. V gave up 6 bases and J gave up 3 bases; unmatched junction bases: 3. Germline CDR1 and CDR2: MNHEY and SVGAGI. In nucleotides, the CDR3 is TGTGCCAGCAGGGACAGGGGCACCAATCAGCCCCAGCATTTT. Translation: CASRDRGTNQPQHF.

This clonotype has a count of ten or more. The V call is TRBV2, the J call TRBJ2-1; a weak D match, TRBD2 (5 bases). Germline CDR1 is SNHLY and CDR2 is FYNNEI. The germline V and J ends were trimmed by 0 bases and 8 bases, with 11 bases remaining between them. CDR3 length: 14 residues. CDR3 coding DNA: TGTGCCAGCAGTGAAGCTGCTAGCAACCATGAGCAGTTCTTC. It yields the protein CASSEAASNHEQFF.

The sample holds many counts of this clonotype. The V gene is TRBV20-1, the J gene TRBJ1-1, with TRBD1 identical over 9 bases. Looked up from germline, CDR1 is DFQATT and CDR2 is SNEGSKA (reference sequence). The CDR3 is 13 amino acids. Unmatched junction bases numbered 7, after V lost 6 bases and J lost 5 bases. CDR3 nucleotide sequence: TGCAGTGCCCCGACAGGGGGGAGGACTGAAGCTTTCTTT. Translation gives CSAPTGGRTEAFF.

This clonotype has at least ten counts. The chain couples TRBV12-3 or TRBV12-4 to TRBJ1-4, with D hard to call. The CDR3 consists of 12 residues. Trimming removed 6 bases at V and 8 bases at J, with 10 bases between. The CDR3 region is CASSQRLEKLFF. The DNA of the CDR3 is TGTGCCAGCAGCCAGCGTCTGGAAAAACTGTTTTTT.

This clonotype was counted at least ten times. The chain links TRBV2 to TRBJ2-7; TRBD2 might be the D (5 bases). The germline V gene has CDR1 SNHLY and CDR2 FYNNEI. The CDR3 loop spans 15 amino acids. The V and J ends lost 5 bases and 3 bases respectively, with 17 bases between them. The CDR3 protein is CASSPSAQRSYEQYF. Written as DNA, the CDR3 is TGTGCCAGCAGTCCCTCTGCCCAGCGGAGCTACGAGCAGTACTTC.

Many counts were recorded for this clonotype. The chain couples TRBV12-3 or TRBV12-4 to TRBJ2-5, with TRBD2 matching 11 bases. The V and J ends lost 4 bases and 5 bases, in that order; junction bases with no gene match: 6. The CDR3 is 15 residues long. CDR3 sequence reads: CASSYLAGGRETQYF. CDR3 DNA sequence: TGTGCCAGCAGTTATCTAGCGGGGGGCCGGGAGACCCAGTACTTC.

This clonotype is deemed medium-sized. This chain joins TRBV3-1 and TRBJ2-7; 8 bases are a match to TRBD2. V lost 4 bases and J lost 0; bases outside the gene matches: 14. Germline V gene data show CDR1 as LGHDT and CDR2 as YNNKEL (reference sequence). CDR3 size: 18 residues. The CDR3 here is CASSPTRTSPRSSYEQYF. CDR3 bases: TGTGCCAGCAGCCCTACCCGGACTAGCCCCAGGAGCTCCTACGAGCAGTACTTC.